A single sample is the source of the 7 T cell receptor beta chains below, sequenced in a study of Ad26.COV2.S vaccination and SARS-CoV-2 variants (dated by TCRdb to about 2021). The meaning of the sample's treatment or condition label: roughly 18 received Ad26.COV2.S at low or high dose, single or two shots; roughly five received placebo; per-sample allocation not given. Repertoires of vaccine and placebo recipients were sequenced from samples taken on day 63 after the first injection. Library generation was performed with the immunoSEQ multiplex PCR assay. TCRdb's version of the immuneACCESS table is confined to in-frame rearrangements and falls short of the full clone set. An unresolved V gene accounts for under half of the shortfall where checked; the remainder is of unknown origin. The sample records about 680,000 clones, more than 80% of which are singletons. Roughly 1.5% of the sample is held by the ten biggest clonotypes.

Sequenced here: peripheral blood, sampled in a trial of Ad26.COV2.S vaccine versus placebo. These receptors were taken from a person between 18 and 65 years old who received the Ad26.COV2.S COVID-19 vaccine or a placebo.

Of note for this clone: One end of the junction does not line up with germline, which may come from a read error. The V gene is TRBV7-7, the J gene TRBJ2-3, with 14 bases matching TRBD2. The germline gives CDR1 SSHAT, CDR2 FNYEAQ (reference sequence). The CDR3 has 16 amino acids. The CDR3 nucleotides are TGTGCTAGCAGCCCGGGACTAGCGGGAGTTTCAGATACGCAGTATTTT. Its protein is CASSPGLAGVSDTQYF.

The chain has TRBV20-1 and TRBJ1-1; no reliable D call. V was trimmed by 6 bases and J by 11 bases, leaving 16 bases between them. The germline V gene has CDR1 DFQATT and CDR2 SNEGSKA (reference sequence). The length of the CDR3 is 11 residues. The CDR3 sequence is CSASVGQGAFF. CDR3 bases: TGCAGTGCCAGTGTTGGTCAAGGGGCTTTCTTT.

This chain links TRBV7-9 with TRBJ1-1; D not certain. CDR3 length equals 14 residues. Germline V gene data show CDR1 as SEHNR and CDR2 as FQNEAQ (reference sequence). V gave up 1 base and J gave up 2 bases, with 8 bases separating them. The CDR3: CASSLDGHNTEAFF. CDR3 nucleotide sequence: TGTGCCAGCAGCTTAGACGGCCACAACACTGAAGCTTTCTTT.

This sequence joins TRBV18 and TRBJ2-1; 9 bases line up with TRBD2. V was pared by 1 base and J by 4 bases, with 2 bases of the junction left unmatched. Germline-derived CDR1 and CDR2 are KGHSH and LQKENI. The CDR3 is 15 residues long. The CDR3 DNA follows: TGTGCCAGCTCACCACAGAGCGGGGGGTACAATGAGCAGTTCTTC. This translates into CASSPQSGGYNEQFF. The whole variable domain, filled in from reference TRBV18 and TRBJ2-1, reads NAGVMQNPRHLVRRRGQEARLRCSPMKGHSHVYWYRQLPEEGLKFMVYLQKENIIDESGMPKERFSAEFPKEGPSILRIQQVVRGDSAAYFCASSPQSGGYNEQFFGPGTRLTVL.

This clone has a single count. The chain has TRBV25-1 and TRBJ2-7, with D uncertain. This CDR3 contains 13 residues. The germline gives CDR1 MGHDK, CDR2 SYGVNS. V was trimmed by 6 bases and J by 1 base, leaving 10 bases between them. CDR3 DNA sequence: TGTGCCAGCAGCGAGGACGTATCCTACGAGCAGTACTTC. Amino acid sequence: CASSEDVSYEQYF.

The CDR3 DNA reads TGTGCCAGCAGCTTAGAGGGGAGCGGGGCCACAGATACGCAGTATTTT. Its translation: CASSLEGSGATDTQYF. This sequence joins TRBV11-2 and TRBJ2-3, with 7 bases identical to TRBD2. With V trimmed by 0 bases and J by 2 bases, 5 bases remained unmatched. The CDR3 spans 16 residues. CDR1 is SGHAT, CDR2 FQNNGV, per germline.

V usage is TRBV10-3 and J usage is TRBJ2-1; 10 bases line up with TRBD2. J was trimmed by 8 bases and V by 10 bases; bases with no gene match: 11. The CDR3 is 14 residues long. Germline values: CDR1 ENHRY, CDR2 SYGVKD. CDR3 bases: TGTGCCACCCGAGCGGGAGGGCCCTCCGATGAGCAGTTCTTC. This gives the protein CATRAGGPSDEQFF.